This T cell receptor (beta chain) stems from a study of Ad26.COV2.S vaccination and SARS-CoV-2 variants. Study-level points and caveats: Breadth and depth estimates from TCRs may understate total T cell responses. Non-spike TCR breadth showed similarity between vaccine and placebo recipients.

The CDR3 length is 19 residues. Measured with immunoSEQ multiplex PCR; TCRdb has only the in-frame clones, and not every one. The repertoire consists of some 500,000 clones, with nearly 90% occurring once and the leading ten covering over 2.5%. Treatment denoted: around 19 received Ad26.COV2.S at low or high dose, single or two shots; 5 received placebo; per-sample allocation not given. The samples date from day 63 after the first vaccine or placebo injection. Adults aged 18-55 years in Boston included the donor. Vaccination used an Ad26 vector expressing Wuhan-strain SARS-CoV-2 spike. On this clone: What it binds is not known.

Sequencing was performed on peripheral blood, taken in a trial of Ad26.COV2.S vaccine versus placebo. The TCR comes from a person aged 18-60 years who received the Ad26.COV2.S COVID-19 vaccine or a placebo. The chain is built from TRBV21-1 and TRBJ2-3. TRBV21-1 is noted as a pseudogene. Here the CDR3 reads CASSRIKLVAPSSTDTQYF. In nucleotides, the CDR3 is TGTGCCAGCAGCCGGATTAAGTTAGTGGCGCCTTCTAGCACAGATACGCAGTATTTT.